This T cell receptor beta chain is from a study of post-analysis software for immune sequencing data. Broader study findings: Roughly five TRBV segments appeared more often in patients than in controls, and TRBV5-6, TRBV5-1 and TRBV20-1 were among these.

V was clipped by 3 bases and J by 3 bases, with 16 bases between them. This CDR3 is built from 16 residues. Germline V gene sequence: CDR1 MDHEN, CDR2 SYDVKM. The authors incorporated unique molecular identifiers into the TCR beta cDNA libraries. One entry per CDR3 protein results from TCRdb running MiXCR on the PCR reads. The sample lists roughly 800,000 distinct CDR3 sequences; roughly 50% were seen once. Of note for this clonotype: Its antigen is currently unknown.

The TCR originated in a girl between 5 and 17 years old with multiple sclerosis. Sequencing was carried out using blood. This chain links TRBV28 with TRBJ2-3; D might be TRBD2 (6 bases). The CDR3 loop reads CASSFMGGRRTDTQYF. The CDR3 nucleotides are TGTGCCAGCAGTTTTATGGGAGGCCGAAGGACAGATACGCAGTATTTT.